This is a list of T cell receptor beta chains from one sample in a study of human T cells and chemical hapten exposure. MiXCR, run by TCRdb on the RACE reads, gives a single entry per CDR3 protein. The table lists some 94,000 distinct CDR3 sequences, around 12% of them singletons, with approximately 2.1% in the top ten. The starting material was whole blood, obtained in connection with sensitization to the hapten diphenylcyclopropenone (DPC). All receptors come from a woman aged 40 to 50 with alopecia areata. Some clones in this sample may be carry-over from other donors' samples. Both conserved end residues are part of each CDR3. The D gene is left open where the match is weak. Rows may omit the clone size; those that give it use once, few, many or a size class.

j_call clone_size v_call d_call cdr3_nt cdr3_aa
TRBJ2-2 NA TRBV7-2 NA TGTGCCACCTCGGATCACCGAGGCGGGGAGCTGTTTTTT CATSDHRGGELFF
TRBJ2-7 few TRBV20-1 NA TGCAGTGCTAGCGTAGAAACGGGTGGGTCGTCCGAGCAGTACTTC CSASVETGGSSEQYF
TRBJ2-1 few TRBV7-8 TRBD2 TGTGCCAGCAGCTTAGCGCGGCTAGCGGCTTACAATGAGCAGTTCTTC CASSLARLAAYNEQFF
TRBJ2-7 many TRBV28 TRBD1 TGTGCCAGCAGTGGGACAGGGGGCTCCTACGAGCAGTACTTC CASSGTGGSYEQYF
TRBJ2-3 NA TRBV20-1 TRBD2 TGCAGTGGCAAGGGACTAAGCACAGATACGCAGTATTTT CSGKGLSTDTQYF
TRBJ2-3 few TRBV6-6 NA TGTGCCAGCAGGGTCGGAGGGGCGGCAGATACGCAGTATTTT CASRVGGAADTQYF
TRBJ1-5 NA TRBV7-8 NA TGTGCCAGCAGCCCTAGGTCAGGAGCCTATAGCAATCAGCCCCAGCATTTT CASSPRSGAYSNQPQHF
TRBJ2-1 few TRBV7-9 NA TGTGCCAGCAGCTTATCCGGGAACATAAACAATGAGCAGTTCTTC CASSLSGNINNEQFF
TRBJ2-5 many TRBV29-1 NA TGCAGCGCTGATCCGGGCAGCACCCAAGAGACCCAGTACTTC CSADPGSTQETQYF
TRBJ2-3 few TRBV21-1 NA TGTGCCAGCAGCAAAGGTTACCACCAGCGGCGCACAGATACGCAGTATTTT CASSKGYHQRRTDTQYF